A single sample is the source of the 32 T cell receptor beta chains below, sequenced in a study of technical replicates of blood from several donors. Profiled with immunoSEQ multiplex PCR; TCRdb holds only in-frame clones, not every one. The data contain approximately 79,000 clones, 95% to 97% of them seen just once; the ten biggest clones take up less than 0.35%. Sequencing was performed on T cells isolated from PBMCs. Receptors were obtained from a human donor in good health.

The chain has TRBV5-1 and TRBJ2-2, with D tentatively TRBD2 (5 bases). Germline CDR1 and CDR2: SGHRS and YFSETQ. CDR3 length: 15 amino acids. Trimming removed 1 base from V and 4 bases from J, with 11 bases in between. The CDR3 region is CASSLSSGSTGELFF. For the CDR3, the DNA is TGCGCCAGCAGCTTGTCCAGCGGAAGCACCGGGGAGCTGTTTTTT. The full variable domain, in which reference TRBV5-1 and TRBJ2-2 provide the parts outside the CDR3, is KAGVTQTPRYLIKTRGQQVTLSCSPISGHRSVSWYQQTPGQGLQFLFEYFSETQRNKGNFPGRFSGRQFSNSRSEMNVSTLELGDSALYLCASSLSSGSTGELFFGEGSRLTVL.

This clone has just a few counts. The J gene is TRBJ2-1, the V gene TRBV7-9, with a tentative D call TRBD1 (6 bases). This CDR3 has 13 amino acids. V was shortened by 4 bases and J by 10 bases, with 14 bases between the two germline ends. Per germline, CDR1 SEHNR and CDR2 FQNEAQ (reference sequence). The CDR3 loop is CASSSRQEPEQFF. The CDR3 DNA is TGTGCCAGCAGCTCGAGACAGGAGCCAGAGCAGTTCTTC.

The chain couples TRBV4-3 to TRBJ1-5; D may be TRBD1 (5 bases). With 4 bases removed from V and 6 bases from J, the gap between germline ends came to 13 bases. CDR1 LGHNA and CDR2 YSLEER come from the germline V gene. The CDR3 has 14 amino acids. The CDR3 nucleotides are TGCGCCAGCAGCCTACAGGAGGGTCGTCAGCCCCAGCATTTT. This codes for CASSLQEGRQPQHF.

V is TRBV15 and J is TRBJ2-3, with 9 bases aligning to TRBD2. Germline CDR1 LNHNV, CDR2 YYDKDF (reference sequence). The V gene end was trimmed by 0 bases and the J gene end by 0 bases; junction bases not matched to a gene: 7. This CDR3 spans 18 amino acids. CDR3 residues: CATSREMLAGISTDTQYF. The CDR3, as DNA: TGTGCCACCAGCAGAGAAATGCTAGCGGGAATAAGCACAGATACGCAGTATTTT.

The chain recombines TRBV9 with TRBJ2-7; tentatively, D is TRBD2 (6 bases). V dropped 2 bases and J dropped 2 bases, with 17 bases sitting between them. The CDR3 totals 16 residues. Germline loops: CDR1 SGDLS, CDR2 YYNGEE. CDR3: CASSVEEGGSTYEQYF. The CDR3 DNA reads TGTGCCAGCAGCGTGGAGGAGGGCGGGTCGACCTACGAGCAGTACTTC.

The rearrangement uses TRBV5-1 and TRBJ1-1; possible D gene TRBD1, 6 bases. V shed 3 bases and J shed 7 bases, with 13 bases lying between them. Germline CDR1 is SGHRS and CDR2 is YFSETQ. The CDR3 is made up of 13 amino acids. The CDR3 loop reads CASSSTGFHEAFF. For the CDR3, the DNA is TGCGCCAGCAGCTCCACAGGGTTTCATGAAGCTTTCTTT.

CDR3 sequence: CASSPLAGDLDEQFF. The CDR3 DNA is TGTGCCAGCTCACCTCTAGCGGGAGACCTCGATGAGCAGTTCTTC. The gene calls are TRBV18 and TRBJ2-1; 10 bases fit TRBD2. This CDR3 is built from 15 residues. Germline V gene data show CDR1 as KGHSH and CDR2 as LQKENI. Trimming took 3 bases from V and 8 from J; bases not matched to a gene: 7. The full variable domain, rest sourced from reference TRBV18 and TRBJ2-1, is NAGVMQNPRHLVRRRGQEARLRCSPMKGHSHVYWYRQLPEEGLKFMVYLQKENIIDESGMPKERFSAEFPKEGPSILRIQQVVRGDSAAYFCASSPLAGDLDEQFFGPGTRLTVL.

This rearrangement joins TRBV10-3 to TRBJ2-1; maybe TRBD2 (6 bases). V shed 8 bases and J shed 7 bases, with 21 bases lying between them. The CDR3 loop spans 15 amino acids. Germline CDR1 reads ENHRY; CDR2 reads SYGVKD. Here the CDR3 DNA reads TGTGCCATCTCCCTTTTGGGGGAGGCGCGTAATGAGCAGTTCTTC. Its translation: CAISLLGEARNEQFF.

This chain uses TRBV9 with TRBJ2-1, with 10 bases matching TRBD2. CDR1 is SGDLS and CDR2 is YYNGEE in the germline V gene. This CDR3 region has 15 residues. V trimming: 2 bases; J trimming: 4 bases; junction bases outside the gene matches: 3. The CDR3 reads CASSVSGRAYNEQFF. The CDR3 region has the DNA TGTGCCAGCAGCGTGAGCGGGAGGGCTTACAATGAGCAGTTCTTC.

This chain links TRBV5-6 with TRBJ1-2; D might be TRBD1 (5 bases). The CDR3 is 12 amino acids. Deletions cut 7 bases from V and 6 bases from J, with 13 bases between. Germline V lookup: CDR1 SGHDT, CDR2 YYEEEE. The CDR3 region has the DNA TGTGCCAGCCTCCTTGGGGCCGATGGCTACACCTTC. Protein product: CASLLGADGYTF.

The sample holds a few counts of this clone. This chain links TRBV2 with TRBJ2-1; 7 nucleotides match TRBD1. This CDR3 has 13 residues. In germline, CDR1 is SNHLY, CDR2 FYNNEI. With V trimmed by 7 bases and J by 3 bases, 3 bases remained unmatched. CDR3 nucleotide sequence: TGTGCCAGCACCGGGGACAGCTACAATGAGCAGTTCTTC. Its translation: CASTGDSYNEQFF.

This clone has just one count. The chain combines TRBV6-5 with TRBJ2-1; 9 bases map to TRBD2. This CDR3 spans 12 amino acids. Germline V gene sequence: CDR1 MNHEY, CDR2 SVGAGI. With V trimmed by 5 bases and J by 12 bases, 5 bases remained unmatched. CDR3 loop: CASSHSSGGQFF. DNA of the CDR3: TGTGCCAGCAGTCATAGTAGCGGGGGGCAGTTCTTC.

The chain has TRBV7-2 and TRBJ1-2, with 8 bases lining up with TRBD1. Trimming cost V 5 bases and J 4 bases; bases outside gene matches: 9. Germline values: CDR1 SGHTA, CDR2 FQGNSA. The CDR3 is made up of 15 amino acids. The CDR3: CASSDRGLIIYGYTF. In DNA, the CDR3 is TGTGCCAGCAGCGACAGGGGTTTGATTATCTATGGCTACACCTTC.

The CDR3 sequence is CANLQRDRGNTIYF. The CDR3 DNA is TGTGCCAACCTACAACGGGACAGGGGAAACACCATATATTTT. This chain links TRBV5-8 with TRBJ1-3; the match to TRBD1 covers 8 bases. V trimming: 9 bases; J trimming: 4 bases; junction bases outside the gene matches: 9. Per germline, CDR1 SGHTS and CDR2 YDEGEE. This CDR3 is 14 amino acids long. The whole variable domain, remainder taken from reference TRBV5-8 and TRBJ1-3, is EAGVTQSPTHLIKTRGQQATLRCSPISGHTSVYWYQQALGLGLQFLLWYDEGEERNRGNFPPRFSGRQFPNYSSELNVNALELEDSALYLCANLQRDRGNTIYFGEGSWLTVV.

This chain connects TRBV27 to TRBJ2-7, with 7 bases aligning to TRBD2. CDR3 length: 14 residues. V shed 8 bases, J shed 4 bases, and the junction held 11 bases outside the gene matches. Germline V gene lookup returns CDR1 MNHEY and CDR2 SMNVEV (reference sequence). The CDR3 sequence: CASRSRLAHYEQYF. The CDR3, as DNA: TGTGCCAGCCGTAGTCGACTAGCTCATTACGAGCAGTACTTC.

This sequence joins TRBV18 and TRBJ1-2; D unresolved. The CDR3 has 12 residues. Trimming removed 5 bases from V and 7 bases from J, with 11 bases in between. Germline V gene data show CDR1 as KGHSH and CDR2 as LQKENI. The CDR3 spells CASSFGNLGYTF. The CDR3 DNA is TGTGCCAGCTCATTCGGTAATCTTGGCTACACCTTC.

This clone has a single count. The chain employs TRBV9 and TRBJ2-7; 11 nucleotides match TRBD2. Per the germline V gene, CDR1 is SGDLS and CDR2 is YYNGEE. V lost 0 bases to trimming and J lost 5 bases; unmatched junction nucleotides: 13. The CDR3 contains 18 residues. CDR3 DNA sequence: TGTGCCAGCAGCGTAGCTCCCCCACTAGCGGGAGTAGCGGACGAGCAGTACTTC. This codes for CASSVAPPLAGVADEQYF.

The chain employs TRBV6-1 and TRBJ1-5; perhaps TRBD1 as D (6 bases). The V end was cut by 6 bases, the J end by 6 bases, with 9 bases between. This CDR3 is 12 amino acids long. Germline CDR1 is MNHNS and CDR2 is SASEGT. The CDR3 loop is CASREGVQPQHF. CDR3 nucleotide sequence: TGTGCCAGCAGAGAGGGGGTTCAGCCCCAGCATTTT.

This clone has a single count. This sample includes further DNA sequences coding for the same CDR3. The chain combines TRBV19 with TRBJ1-1; 7 bases align to TRBD1. V shed 9 bases, J shed 2 bases, and the junction held 6 bases outside the gene matches. In germline, CDR1 is LNHDA, CDR2 SQIVND (reference sequence). There are 13 residues in the CDR3. The CDR3 sequence is CASSTGSNTEAFF. In nucleotides, the CDR3 is TGTGCCAGCTCGACAGGGAGTAACACTGAAGCTTTCTTT.

This rearrangement joins TRBV7-9 to TRBJ1-5, with D unclear. The length of the CDR3 is 15 residues. Per the germline V gene, CDR1 is SEHNR and CDR2 is FQNEAQ (reference sequence). V shed 6 bases and J shed 0 bases, with 12 bases lying between them. Written as DNA, the CDR3 is TGTGCCAGCAGTTTCGACGGGTATAGCAATCAGCCCCAGCATTTT. It codes for CASSFDGYSNQPQHF. Complete variable domain (other parts from reference TRBV7-9 and TRBJ1-5): DTGVSQNPRHKITKRGQNVTFRCDPISEHNRLYWYRQTLGQGPEFLTYFQNEAQLEKSRLLSDRFSAERPKGSFSTLEIQRTEQGDSAMYLCASSFDGYSNQPQHFGDGTRLSIL.

The chain links TRBV28 to TRBJ2-2, with 9 bases identical to TRBD1. Germline CDR1 and CDR2: MDHEN and SYDVKM. Unmatched junction bases numbered 10, after V lost 4 bases and J lost 7 bases. This CDR3 comprises 16 residues. CDR3 sequence (DNA): TGTGCCAGCAGTTCGGGACAGGGTTTTTGGAGCGGGGAGCTGTTTTTT. It yields the protein CASSSGQGFWSGELFF. The full variable domain, in which reference TRBV28 and TRBJ2-2 provide the parts outside the CDR3, is DVKVTQSSRYLVKRTGEKVFLECVQDMDHENMFWYRQDPGLGLRLIYFSYDVKMKEKGDIPEGYSVSREKKERFSLILESASTNQTSMYLCASSSGQGFWSGELFFGEGSRLTVL.

This sequence joins TRBV6-5 and TRBJ2-7; 9 bases fit TRBD1. Trimming removed 0 bases from V and 0 bases from J; junction bases left unmatched: 0. The CDR3 spans 15 residues. Per the germline V gene, CDR1 is MNHEY and CDR2 is SVGAGI. The CDR3 nucleotides read TGTGCCAGCAGTTACTCGACAGGGGGCTCCTACGAGCAGTACTTC. Translated, it gives CASSYSTGGSYEQYF.

The chain carries TRBV6-1 and TRBJ2-5, with D tentatively TRBD2 (5 bases). The CDR3 is 16 residues long. The V end lost 1 base, the J end lost 4 bases, and 16 bases lay between the germline ends. The germline V gene has CDR1 MNHNS and CDR2 SASEGT. The CDR3 DNA reads as TGTGCCAGCAGTGAAGGTATCGGGTGGACTTTAGAGACCCAGTACTTC. Amino acids: CASSEGIGWTLETQYF.

The chain joins TRBV4-1 to TRBJ2-7; D may be TRBD1 (6 bases). The CDR3 loop spans 14 amino acids. The V gene's germline CDR1 is MGHRA and CDR2 YSYEKL. With 1 base removed from V and 5 bases from J, the gap between germline ends came to 12 bases. The CDR3 bases are TGCGCCAGCAGCCAAGTTCACAGGGAAGACGAGCAGTACTTC. Its protein product is CASSQVHREDEQYF.

This sequence joins TRBV11-2 and TRBJ2-7; 10 nucleotides match TRBD2. Germline V gives CDR1 SGHAT, CDR2 FQNNGV. V gave up 5 bases and J gave up 6 bases; unmatched junction bases: 13. This CDR3 comprises 16 residues. The CDR3 sequence is CASSPFLAGGVVEQYF. CDR3 nucleotide sequence: TGTGCCAGCAGCCCCTTCTTAGCGGGAGGAGTAGTCGAGCAGTACTTC.

The V and J genes are TRBV11-1 and TRBJ2-2; TRBD1 is a possible D gene (6 bases). The CDR3 consists of 14 residues. The germline gives CDR1 SGHAT, CDR2 FQDESV (reference sequence). Deletions cut 7 bases from V and 5 bases from J, with 14 bases between. DNA of the CDR3: TGTGCCAGCACAACAGGGCTTCTAACCGGGGAGCTGTTTTTT. This encodes CASTTGLLTGELFF.

The J gene is TRBJ2-3, the V gene TRBV27; 7 bases match TRBD2. J lost 4 bases, V lost 2 bases, and 3 bases had no gene match. CDR1 is MNHEY, CDR2 SMNVEV, per germline (reference sequence). The CDR3 covers 14 residues. CDR3 in amino acids: CASSLTGGADTQYF. The CDR3 coding sequence is TGTGCCAGCAGTTTAACGGGAGGCGCAGATACGCAGTATTTT.

This chain uses TRBV11-3 with TRBJ2-2; D is uncertain. The CDR3 totals 15 residues. The germline gives CDR1 SGHNT, CDR2 YENEEA. Trimming pared 1 base from V and 6 bases from J, leaving 12 bases between. The CDR3 DNA sequence: TGTGCCAGCAGCTTAGGTGCCAGGCAACCCGGGGAGCTGTTTTTT. Protein sequence: CASSLGARQPGELFF. Full variable domain (outside the CDR3, taken from reference TRBV11-3 and TRBJ2-2): EAGVVQSPRYKIIEKKQPVAFWCNPISGHNTLYWYLQNLGQGPELLIRYENEEAVDDSQLPKDRFSAERLKGVDSTLKIQPAELGDSAVYLCASSLGARQPGELFFGEGSRLTVL.

This clone was seen once. The rearrangement joins TRBV25-1 to TRBJ2-1; tentatively, D is TRBD2 (5 bases). V was cut by 3 bases and J by 4 bases, with 7 bases left in between. This CDR3 region has 13 residues. Germline V gives CDR1 MGHDK, CDR2 SYGVNS. The CDR3 coding sequence is TGTGCCAGCAGTGACGGGATATACAATGAGCAGTTCTTC. This translates into CASSDGIYNEQFF.

The V gene is TRBV13, the J gene TRBJ1-1; D is ambiguous. This CDR3 spans 13 amino acids. The V end was cut by 4 bases, the J end by 1 base, with 7 bases between. CDR1 and CDR2 (germline): PRHDT, FYEKMQ (reference sequence). The DNA of the CDR3 is TGTGCCAGCAGCTCCACGAGGAACACTGAAGCTTTCTTT. Amino acid sequence: CASSSTRNTEAFF.

The V gene is TRBV29-1, the J gene TRBJ2-7, with D uncertain. Trimming took 1 base from V and 4 from J, leaving 14 bases between them. The CDR3 runs 14 residues. CDR1 is SQVTM and CDR2 is ANQGSEA in the germline V gene. For the CDR3, the DNA is TGCAGCGTTGAAGTAGCTGTCAGAGGATACGAGCAGTACTTC. Its protein product is CSVEVAVRGYEQYF.

This clone was seen only once. The rearrangement joins TRBV4-3 to TRBJ2-4, with a tentative D call TRBD2 (6 bases). Germline CDR1 is LGHNA and CDR2 is YSLEER. The CDR3 totals 15 residues. Trimming took off 1 base at V and 6 bases at J, with 13 bases between the two ends. The chain's CDR3 is CASSQGRGTGNIQYF. Written as DNA, the CDR3 is TGCGCCAGCAGCCAAGGACGGGGGACGGGAAACATTCAGTACTTC.